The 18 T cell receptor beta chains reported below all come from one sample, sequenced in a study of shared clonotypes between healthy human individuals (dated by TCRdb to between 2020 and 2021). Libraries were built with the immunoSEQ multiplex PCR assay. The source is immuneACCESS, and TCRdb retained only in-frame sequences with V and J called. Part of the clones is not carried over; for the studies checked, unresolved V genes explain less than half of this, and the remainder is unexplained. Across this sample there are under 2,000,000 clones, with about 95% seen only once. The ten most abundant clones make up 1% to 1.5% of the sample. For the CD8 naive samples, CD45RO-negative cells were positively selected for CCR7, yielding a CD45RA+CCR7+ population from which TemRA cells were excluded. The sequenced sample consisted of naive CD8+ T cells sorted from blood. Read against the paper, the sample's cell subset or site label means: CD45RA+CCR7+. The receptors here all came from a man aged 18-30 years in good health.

CDR3 residues: CASSSAGTSGRNSYNEQFF. CDR3 sequence (DNA): TGTGCCAGTAGCTCAGCCGGGACTAGCGGGAGGAACTCCTACAATGAGCAGTTCTTC. The chain combines TRBV19 with TRBJ2-1; 15 positions match TRBD2. The CDR3 has 19 amino acids. Per the germline V gene, CDR1 is LNHDA and CDR2 is SQIVND (reference sequence). V trimming: 6 bases; J trimming: 0 bases; junction bases outside the gene matches: 9.

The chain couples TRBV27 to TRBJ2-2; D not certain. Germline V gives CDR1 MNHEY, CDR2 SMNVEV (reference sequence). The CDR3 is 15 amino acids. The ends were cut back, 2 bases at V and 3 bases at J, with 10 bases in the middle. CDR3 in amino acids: CASSLLARDTGELFF. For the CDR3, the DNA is TGTGCCAGCAGTTTACTGGCCCGGGACACCGGGGAGCTGTTTTTT.

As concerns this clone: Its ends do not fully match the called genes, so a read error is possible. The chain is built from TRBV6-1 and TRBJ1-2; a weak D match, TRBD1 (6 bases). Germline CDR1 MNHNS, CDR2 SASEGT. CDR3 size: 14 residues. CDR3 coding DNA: TGTGCCAGCAGTGAACGGACAGCTAATTATGGCTACACCTTC. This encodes CASSERTANYGYTF.

This CDR3 reads CASSFTRNGNTIYF. The CDR3, as DNA: TGTGCCAGCAGTTTCACCCGGAACGGAAACACCATATATTTT. The chain joins TRBV28 to TRBJ1-3; no definite D call. Trimming cost V 3 bases and J 4 bases, with 10 bases left between them. The CDR3 has 14 residues. Looked up from germline, CDR1 is MDHEN and CDR2 is SYDVKM.

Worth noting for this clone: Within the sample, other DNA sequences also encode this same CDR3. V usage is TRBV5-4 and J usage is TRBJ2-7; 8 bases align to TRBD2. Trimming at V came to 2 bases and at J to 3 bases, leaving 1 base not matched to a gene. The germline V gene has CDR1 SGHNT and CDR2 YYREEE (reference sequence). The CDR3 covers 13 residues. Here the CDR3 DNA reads TGTGCCAGCAGCTTCGGGGGGGACTACGAGCAGTACTTC. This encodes CASSFGGDYEQYF. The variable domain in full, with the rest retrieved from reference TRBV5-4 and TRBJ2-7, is ETGVTQSPTHLIKTRGQQVTLRCSSQSGHNTVSWYQQALGQGPQFIFQYYREEENGRGNFPPRFSGLQFPNYSSELNVNALELDDSALYLCASSFGGDYEQYFGPGTRLTVT.

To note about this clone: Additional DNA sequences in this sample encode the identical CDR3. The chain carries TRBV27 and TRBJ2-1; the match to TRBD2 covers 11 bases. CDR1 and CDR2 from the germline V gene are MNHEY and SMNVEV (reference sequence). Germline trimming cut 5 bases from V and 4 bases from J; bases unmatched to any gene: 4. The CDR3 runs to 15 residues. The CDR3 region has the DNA TGTGCCAGCAGTGATACTAGCGGGGGTTACAATGAGCAGTTCTTC. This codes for CASSDTSGGYNEQFF.

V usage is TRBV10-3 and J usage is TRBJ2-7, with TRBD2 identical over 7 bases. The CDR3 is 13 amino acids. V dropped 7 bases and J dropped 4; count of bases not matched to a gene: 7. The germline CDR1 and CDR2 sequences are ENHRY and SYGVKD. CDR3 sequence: CAINRDYSYEQYF. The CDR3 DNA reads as TGTGCCATCAACCGGGACTATTCTTACGAGCAGTACTTC.

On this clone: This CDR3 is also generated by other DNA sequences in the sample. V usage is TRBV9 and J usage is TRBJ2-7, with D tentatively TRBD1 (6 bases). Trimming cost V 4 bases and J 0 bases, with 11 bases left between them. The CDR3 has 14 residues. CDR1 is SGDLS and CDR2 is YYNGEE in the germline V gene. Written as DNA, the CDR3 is TGTGCCAGCAGCCCCCCGACAGGCTCCTACGAGCAGTACTTC. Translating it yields CASSPPTGSYEQYF.

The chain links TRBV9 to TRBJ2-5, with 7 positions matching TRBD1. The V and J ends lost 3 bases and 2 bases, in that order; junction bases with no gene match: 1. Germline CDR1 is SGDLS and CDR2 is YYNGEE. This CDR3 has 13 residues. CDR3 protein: CASSGQGQETQYF. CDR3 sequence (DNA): TGTGCCAGCAGCGGACAGGGTCAAGAGACCCAGTACTTC.

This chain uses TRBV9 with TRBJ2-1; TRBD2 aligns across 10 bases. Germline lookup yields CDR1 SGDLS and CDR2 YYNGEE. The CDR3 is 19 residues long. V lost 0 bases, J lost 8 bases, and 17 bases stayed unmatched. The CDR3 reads CASSVASGMISSGSYEQFF. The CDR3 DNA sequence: TGTGCCAGCAGCGTAGCATCGGGGATGATATCTAGCGGGAGCTATGAGCAGTTCTTC.

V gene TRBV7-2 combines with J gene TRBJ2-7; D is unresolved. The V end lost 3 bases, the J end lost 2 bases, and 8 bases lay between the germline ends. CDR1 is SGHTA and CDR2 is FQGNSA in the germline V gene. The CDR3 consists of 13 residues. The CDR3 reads CASSFSLTYEQYF. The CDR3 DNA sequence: TGTGCCAGCAGCTTCAGTCTCACCTACGAGCAGTACTTC.

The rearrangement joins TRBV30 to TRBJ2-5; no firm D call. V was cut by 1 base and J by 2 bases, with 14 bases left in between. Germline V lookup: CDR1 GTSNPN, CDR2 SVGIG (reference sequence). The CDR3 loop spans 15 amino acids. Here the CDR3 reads CAWSDFSSLQETQYF. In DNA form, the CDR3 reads TGTGCCTGGAGTGATTTCAGTAGCCTACAAGAGACCCAGTACTTC.

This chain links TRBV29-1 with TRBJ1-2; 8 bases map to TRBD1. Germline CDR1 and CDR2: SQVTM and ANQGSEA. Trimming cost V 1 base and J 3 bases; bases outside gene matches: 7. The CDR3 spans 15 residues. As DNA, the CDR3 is TGCAGCGTTGAAGGACGGACAGGGACCTACTATGGCTACACCTTC. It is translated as CSVEGRTGTYYGYTF. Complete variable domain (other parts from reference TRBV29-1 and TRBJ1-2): SAVISQKPSRDICQRGTSLTIQCQVDSQVTMMFWYRQQPGQSLTLIATANQGSEATYESGFVIDKFPISRPNLTFSTLTVSNMSPEDSSIYLCSVEGRTGTYYGYTFGSGTRLTVV.

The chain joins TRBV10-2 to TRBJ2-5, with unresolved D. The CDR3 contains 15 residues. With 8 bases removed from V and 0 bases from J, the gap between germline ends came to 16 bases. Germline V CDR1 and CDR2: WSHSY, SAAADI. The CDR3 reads CASSDSPTYQETQYF. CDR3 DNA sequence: TGCGCCAGCTCTGACTCCCCGACGTACCAAGAGACCCAGTACTTC.

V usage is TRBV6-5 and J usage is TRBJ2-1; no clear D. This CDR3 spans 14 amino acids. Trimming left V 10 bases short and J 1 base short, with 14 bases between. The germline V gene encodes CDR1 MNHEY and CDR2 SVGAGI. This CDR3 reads CATQEWASYNEQFF. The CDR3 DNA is TGTGCCACGCAAGAATGGGCTTCCTACAATGAGCAGTTCTTC.

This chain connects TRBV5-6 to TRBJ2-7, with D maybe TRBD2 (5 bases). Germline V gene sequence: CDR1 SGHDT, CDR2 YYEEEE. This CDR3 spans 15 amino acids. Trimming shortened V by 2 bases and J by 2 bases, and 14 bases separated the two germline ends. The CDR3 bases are TGTGCCAGCAGCTTCCCTCGGACGGGAACCTACGAGCAGTACTTC. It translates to CASSFPRTGTYEQYF.

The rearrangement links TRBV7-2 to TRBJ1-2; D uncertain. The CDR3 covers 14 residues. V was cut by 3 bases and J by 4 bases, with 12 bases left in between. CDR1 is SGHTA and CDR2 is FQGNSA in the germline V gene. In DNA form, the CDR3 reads TGTGCCAGCAGCTTTCCCGACGAATCCTATGGCTACACCTTC. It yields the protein CASSFPDESYGYTF. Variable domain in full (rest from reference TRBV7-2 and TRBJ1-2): GAGVSQSPSNKVTEKGKDVELRCDPISGHTALYWYRQSLGQGLEFLIYFQGNSAPDKSGLPSDRFSAERTGGSVSTLTIQRTQQEDSAVYLCASSFPDESYGYTFGSGTRLTVV.

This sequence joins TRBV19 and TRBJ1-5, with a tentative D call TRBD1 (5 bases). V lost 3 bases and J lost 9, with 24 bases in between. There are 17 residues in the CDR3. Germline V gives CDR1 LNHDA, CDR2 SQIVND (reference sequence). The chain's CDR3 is CASSIFFSKGDIRPQHF. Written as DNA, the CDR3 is TGTGCCAGTAGTATTTTCTTTTCGAAAGGGGATATCAGGCCCCAGCATTTT.